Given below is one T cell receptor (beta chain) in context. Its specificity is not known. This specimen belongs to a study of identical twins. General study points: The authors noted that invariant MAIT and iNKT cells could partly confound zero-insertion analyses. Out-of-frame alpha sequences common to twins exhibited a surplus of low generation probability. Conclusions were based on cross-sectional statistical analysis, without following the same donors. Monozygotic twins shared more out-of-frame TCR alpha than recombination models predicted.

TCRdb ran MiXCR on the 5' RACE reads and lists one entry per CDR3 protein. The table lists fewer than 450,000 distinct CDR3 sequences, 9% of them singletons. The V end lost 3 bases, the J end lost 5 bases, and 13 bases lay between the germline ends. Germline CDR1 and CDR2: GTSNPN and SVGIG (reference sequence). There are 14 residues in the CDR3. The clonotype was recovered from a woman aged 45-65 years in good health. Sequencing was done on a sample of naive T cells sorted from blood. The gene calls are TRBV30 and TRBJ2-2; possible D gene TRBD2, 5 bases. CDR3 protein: CAWREAGDTGELFF. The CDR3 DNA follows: TGTGCCTGGAGGGAGGCAGGAGATACCGGGGAGCTGTTTTTT.